A selection of T cell receptor beta chains follows, all from one sample in a study of early T cells in non-severe SARS-CoV-2 infection. Using its own MiXCR run on the 5' RACE reads, TCRdb lists one record per CDR3 protein. Of about 56,000 distinct CDR3 sequences listed, about 11% are singletons. Sequenced sample: whole blood. These receptors were taken from an adult who was a healthcare worker with PCR-confirmed SARS-CoV-2 infection or an uninfected control (not recorded which). Each CDR3 is given with its conserved first and last residue. A D gene is named only where the DNA matches it firmly. Clone size is stated in some rows and not others, as once, few, many or a class when expanded.

CASSLLRTASGYTDTQYF | TGTGCCAGCAGTTTATTGCGGACGGCTAGCGGTTACACAGATACGCAGTATTTT | TRBD2 | TRBV27 | few | TRBJ2-3
CASSVVERGWTDTQYF | TGTGCCAGCAGCGTAGTGGAAAGGGGGTGGACAGATACGCAGTATTTT | . | TRBV9 | . | TRBJ2-3
CASSLGRVFHNEQFF | TGTGCCAGCAGCTTGGGGCGCGTATTCCACAATGAGCAGTTCTTC | . | TRBV5-6 | many | TRBJ2-1
CASSPLDRGNEQFF | TGTGCCAGCAGCCCCTTGGACAGGGGCAATGAGCAGTTCTTC | TRBD1 | TRBV5-6 | . | TRBJ2-1
CSIIAVETQYF | TGCAGCATAATAGCGGTGGAGACCCAGTACTTC | . | TRBV29-1 | many | TRBJ2-5
CASSHGTTDTQYF | TGTGCCAGCAGCCATGGAACGACAGATACGCAGTATTTT | . | TRBV7-6 | many | TRBJ2-3
CASSLSTGGKGETQYF | TGTGCCAGCAGCTTAAGTACGGGGGGGAAAGGAGAGACCCAGTACTTC | TRBD2 | TRBV11-2 | . | TRBJ2-5
CASSFIVGAWEKLFF | TGTGCCAGCAGTTTCATTGTGGGGGCGTGGGAAAAACTGTTTTTT | . | TRBV12-3/TRBV12-4 | few | TRBJ1-4
CAISDPRFSTDTQYF | TGTGCCATCAGTGATCCCCGGTTTAGCACAGATACGCAGTATTTT | . | TRBV10-3 | . | TRBJ2-3
CSARDPTGGNQPQHF | TGCAGTGCTAGAGACCCGACAGGGGGTAATCAGCCCCAGCATTTT | TRBD1 | TRBV20-1 | few | TRBJ1-5
CSAIDRQTTGYGYTF | TGCAGTGCCATCGACCGACAGACCACGGGCTATGGCTACACCTTC | . | TRBV20-1 | . | TRBJ1-2
CASSQELRLNEKLFF | TGCGCCAGCAGCCAAGAACTACGGTTAAATGAAAAACTGTTTTTT | . | TRBV4-1 | . | TRBJ1-4
CASSYDGFPNEQFF | TGTGCCAGCAGTTACGACGGGTTTCCCAATGAGCAGTTCTTC | . | TRBV6-2/TRBV6-3 | medium-sized | TRBJ2-1
CSASKPDYNEQFF | TGCAGTGCTAGTAAGCCCGACTACAATGAGCAGTTCTTC | . | TRBV20-1 | many | TRBJ2-1
CASSQTVSPGLQNTEAFF | TGCGCCAGCAGCCAAACAGTTTCTCCCGGACTTCAGAACACTGAAGCTTTCTTT | . | TRBV5-1 | few | TRBJ1-1
CSVQGTGELFF | TGCAGTGTACAAGGCACCGGGGAGCTGTTTTTT | . | TRBV20-1 | . | TRBJ2-2
CASRGRAFYNEQFF | TGTGCCAGCAGGGGTAGGGCCTTTTACAATGAGCAGTTCTTC | . | TRBV6-2/TRBV6-3 | many | TRBJ2-1
CSAAPSADEKLFF | TGCAGCGCCGCACCTTCGGCTGACGAAAAACTGTTTTTT | . | TRBV29-1 | . | TRBJ1-4
CASSKGVQRSTDTQYF | TGTGCCAGCAGCAAAGGGGTACAGCGGTCCACAGATACGCAGTATTTT | . | TRBV7-3 | . | TRBJ2-3
CASSLGSGTSGGNEQFF | TGTGCCAGCAGCTTAGGTTCCGGCACTAGCGGGGGCAATGAGCAGTTCTTC | TRBD2 | TRBV7-6 | many | TRBJ2-1
CSVPGQEGETQYF | TGCAGCGTACCGGGACAGGAGGGAGAGACCCAGTACTTC | TRBD1 | TRBV29-1 | few | TRBJ2-5
CASSEAGSLGDIQYF | TGTGCCAGCAGTGAAGCGGGCTCATTAGGGGACATTCAGTACTTC | . | TRBV2 | many | TRBJ2-4
CASRGTSGESYNEQFF | TGTGCCAGCAGAGGGACTAGCGGAGAGTCCTACAATGAGCAGTTCTTC | TRBD2 | TRBV6-4 | . | TRBJ2-1
CASSPTSTDTQYF | TGTGCCAGCAGCCCAACTAGCACAGATACGCAGTATTTT | . | TRBV12-3/TRBV12-4 | . | TRBJ2-3
CSAPNRETGELFF | TGCAGTGCCCCCAATCGGGAAACCGGGGAGCTGTTTTTT | . | TRBV20-1 | few | TRBJ2-2
CASNHGQETQYF | TGTGCCAGCAACCATGGGCAAGAGACCCAGTACTTC | . | TRBV6-2/TRBV6-3 | few | TRBJ2-5
CASSEDRGAGELFF | TGTGCCAGCAGCGAAGACAGGGGAGCCGGGGAGCTGTTTTTT | . | TRBV21-1 | few | TRBJ2-2